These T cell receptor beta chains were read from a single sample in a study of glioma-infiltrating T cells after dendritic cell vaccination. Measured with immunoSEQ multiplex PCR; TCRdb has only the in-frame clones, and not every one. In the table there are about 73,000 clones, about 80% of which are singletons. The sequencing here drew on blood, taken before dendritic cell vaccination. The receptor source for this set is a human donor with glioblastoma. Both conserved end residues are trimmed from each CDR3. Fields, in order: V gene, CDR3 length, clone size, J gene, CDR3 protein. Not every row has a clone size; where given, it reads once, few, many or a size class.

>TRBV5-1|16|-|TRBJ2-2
ASSPGLAGGPYTGELF
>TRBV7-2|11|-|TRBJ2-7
ASSLEVFGEQY
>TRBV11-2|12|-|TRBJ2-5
ASSLDWVVETQY
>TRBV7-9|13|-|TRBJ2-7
ASSLYLGRLYEQY
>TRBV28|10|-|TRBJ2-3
ISGTSTDTQY
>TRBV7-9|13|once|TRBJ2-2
ASSLELAGAGELF
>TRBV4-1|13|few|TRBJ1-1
ASGQGVSLHTEAF
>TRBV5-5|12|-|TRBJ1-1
ASSLLPENTEAF
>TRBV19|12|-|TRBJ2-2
ASTEQGKTGELF
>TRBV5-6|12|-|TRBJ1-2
ASVHLAGSYGYT
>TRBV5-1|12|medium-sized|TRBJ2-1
ASSLFSGGDEQF
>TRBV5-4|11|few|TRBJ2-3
ASSRQGSDTQY